The 27 T cell receptor beta chains below all came from one sample that was sequenced in a study of blood T cells in healthy people across ages. A J-beta primer mix and a sample-barcoded 5' primer were used in a second PCR of roughly 6 to 11 cycles. A single record per CDR3 protein comes from TCRdb applying MiXCR to the 5' RACE reads. The sample records roughly 800,000 distinct CDR3 sequences, around a quarter being singletons. The same data also contributed to another study, on T cells of mothers and their children.

Specimen: blood. These receptors originate from a boy younger than 18 in good health.

The V gene is TRBV7-2, the J gene TRBJ1-4; D remains unclear. The V end lost 1 base, the J end lost 0 bases, and 9 bases lay between the germline ends. The CDR3 sequence is 16 residues long. From germline, CDR1 is SGHTA and CDR2 FQGNSA. The CDR3 protein is CASSLGQKATNEKLFF. CDR3 bases: TGTGCCAGCAGCTTAGGGCAAAAAGCAACTAATGAAAAACTGTTTTTT. Full variable domain (outside the CDR3, taken from reference TRBV7-2 and TRBJ1-4): GAGVSQSPSNKVTEKGKDVELRCDPISGHTALYWYRQSLGQGLEFLIYFQGNSAPDKSGLPSDRFSAERTGGSVSTLTIQRTQQEDSAVYLCASSLGQKATNEKLFFGSGTQLSVL.

In this sample, this clonotype turned up a few times. The chain employs TRBV7-2 and TRBJ1-6, with TRBD1 matching 10 bases. There are 16 residues in the CDR3. Unmatched junction bases numbered 2, after V lost 3 bases and J lost 3 bases. Germline-derived CDR1 and CDR2 are SGHTA and FQGNSA. CDR3 residues: CASSLGDRGYNSPLHF. Written as DNA, the CDR3 is TGTGCCAGCAGCTTGGGGGACAGGGGCTATAATTCACCCCTCCACTTT.

V and J are TRBV7-9 and TRBJ1-2; D unclear. The CDR3 is 15 residues long. The germline CDR1 and CDR2 sequences are SEHNR and FQNEAQ (reference sequence). Trimming left V 2 bases short and J 3 bases short, with 13 bases between. The CDR3 sequence is CASSLMKIGDYGYTF. The CDR3 DNA reads TGTGCCAGCAGCTTAATGAAAATCGGGGACTATGGCTACACCTTC.

In this sample, this clonotype turned up a few times. The genes are TRBV29-1 and TRBJ1-2, with D unresolved. In germline, CDR1 is SQVTM, CDR2 ANQGSEA. The CDR3 is 11 residues long. Between the trimmed V and J ends, which lost 4 bases and 3 bases, there was a span of 6 bases. The CDR3 DNA reads as TGCAGCGTTGGTGGGGACTATGGCTACACCTTC. Its protein is CSVGGDYGYTF.

This clonotype was counted a few times. The chain links TRBV7-6 to TRBJ2-7, with D tentatively TRBD1 (7 bases). Trimming cost V 5 bases and J 3 bases, with 14 bases left between them. The CDR3 extends over 14 amino acids. Looked up from germline, CDR1 is SGHVS and CDR2 is FNYEAQ. The CDR3 nucleotides are TGTGCCAGCAGCCCGCGGGACAGCCTCTACGAGCAGTACTTC. This encodes CASSPRDSLYEQYF.

There are a few counts of this clonotype. The rearrangement joins TRBV4-1 to TRBJ2-6; 8 bases fit TRBD2. Trimming cost V 4 bases and J 6 bases; bases outside gene matches: 2. Germline assignment: CDR1 MGHRA and CDR2 YSYEKL. This CDR3 spans 14 amino acids. The CDR3 here is CASSPGGEANVLTF. CDR3 bases: TGCGCCAGCAGCCCGGGAGGGGAGGCCAACGTCCTGACTTTC.

The table lists this clonotype with a few counts. This rearrangement joins TRBV29-1 to TRBJ2-1, with 7 bases lining up with TRBD2. V shed 3 bases and J 0 bases; nucleotides not matched to a gene: 5. Germline assignment: CDR1 SQVTM and CDR2 ANQGSEA. The CDR3 has 15 amino acids. CDR3: CSVEGGVSSYNEQFF. The CDR3 DNA reads as TGCAGCGTTGAGGGGGGGGTGAGCTCCTACAATGAGCAGTTCTTC.

This chain's CDR3 is CASSLDTDSPLHF. The CDR3 DNA sequence: TGTGCCAGCAGTCTGGACACAGATTCACCCCTCCACTTT. The V and J genes are TRBV28 and TRBJ1-6; D perhaps matches TRBD1 (5 bases). This CDR3 is 13 amino acids long. Trimming stripped 5 bases from V and 8 bases from J, with 10 bases between. Germline V CDR1 and CDR2: MDHEN, SYDVKM.

This clonotype showed up many times. The rearrangement joins TRBV3-1 to TRBJ2-4; D remains unclear. This CDR3 is 15 amino acids long. The V and J ends lost 0 bases and 0 bases respectively, with 6 bases between them. The germline V gene encodes CDR1 LGHDT and CDR2 YNNKEL (reference sequence). DNA of the CDR3: TGTGCCAGCAGCCAAGATGGTTTAGCCAAAAACATTCAGTACTTC. Amino acids: CASSQDGLAKNIQYF. The complete variable domain, with remaining parts taken from reference TRBV3-1 and TRBJ2-4, reads DTAVSQTPKYLVTQMGNDKSIKCEQNLGHDTMYWYKQDSKKFLKIMFSYNNKELIINETVPNRFSPKSPDKAHLNLHINSLELGDSAVYFCASSQDGLAKNIQYFGAGTRLSVL.

This clonotype was counted only a few times. This chain joins TRBV9 and TRBJ1-2; no reliable D call. The CDR3 extends over 16 amino acids. The V gene's germline CDR1 is SGDLS and CDR2 YYNGEE. Trimming left V 4 bases short and J 8 bases short, with 24 bases between. CDR3 in amino acids: CASSLLLTGSPGGYTF. In nucleotides, the CDR3 is TGTGCCAGCAGCCTACTTTTGACCGGGTCACCGGGAGGCTACACCTTC.

The rearrangement uses TRBV29-1 and TRBJ2-7, with 8 bases that match TRBD2. V shed 0 bases, J shed 1 base, and the junction held 5 bases outside the gene matches. This CDR3 has 15 amino acids. Germline CDR1 is SQVTM and CDR2 is ANQGSEA. The CDR3 nucleotides read TGCAGCGTTGAAGAAGCGGGGGCGAGATCCTACGAGCAGTACTTC. Its translation is CSVEEAGARSYEQYF.

This clonotype occurred once. The chain employs TRBV29-1 and TRBJ2-7; 7 bases agree with TRBD2. The CDR3 consists of 11 residues. Germline V CDR1 and CDR2: SQVTM, ANQGSEA. V lost 5 bases to trimming and J lost 6 bases; unmatched junction nucleotides: 4. CDR3: CSVWEGREQYF. The CDR3 DNA reads TGCAGCGTTTGGGAGGGCCGCGAGCAGTACTTC.

The V gene is TRBV29-1, the J gene TRBJ2-1, with TRBD1 matching over 12 bases. The junction had 14 bases not matched to a gene; V was cut back by 6 bases and J by 14 bases. The CDR3 spans 14 residues. Germline CDR1 SQVTM, CDR2 ANQGSEA. CDR3 DNA: TGCAGCGTCGTAAAAATGGGACAGGGGGCTGCGAAGTTCTTC. Its protein is CSVVKMGQGAAKFF.

This clonotype was seen only a few times. The V gene is TRBV15, the J gene TRBJ2-1; 11 bases are shared with TRBD2. V dropped 0 bases and J dropped 3; count of bases not matched to a gene: 7. The germline V gene encodes CDR1 LNHNV and CDR2 YYDKDF (reference sequence). CDR3 length: 18 amino acids. CDR3 sequence: CATSRDLTSGRVYNEQFF. In DNA form, the CDR3 reads TGTGCCACCAGCAGAGATCTCACTAGCGGGAGAGTCTACAATGAGCAGTTCTTC.

This chain joins TRBV6-1 and TRBJ2-1; a possible D gene is TRBD2 (6 bases). The CDR3 is 16 amino acids. The V end lost 2 bases, the J end lost 4 bases, and 15 bases lay between the germline ends. From germline, CDR1 is MNHNS and CDR2 SASEGT. The CDR3 region is CASSEWGGEIYNEQFF. CDR3 in DNA: TGTGCCAGCAGTGAATGGGGCGGGGAGATATACAATGAGCAGTTCTTC.

This clonotype was seen a few times. This chain joins TRBV15 and TRBJ1-1; 7 bases line up with TRBD1. The length of the CDR3 is 15 residues. Unmatched junction bases numbered 7, after V lost 3 bases and J lost 3 bases. CDR1 is LNHNV and CDR2 is YYDKDF in the germline V gene (reference sequence). CDR3 DNA: TGTGCCACCAGCAGCCGGGACAGTTCCTACACTGAAGCTTTCTTT. Its translation is CATSSRDSSYTEAFF.

The V gene is TRBV18, the J gene TRBJ2-7; TRBD1 or TRBD2 may be the D gene (6 bases each). The CDR3 is 15 amino acids. Trimming stripped 2 bases from V and 6 bases from J, with 17 bases between. Germline-derived CDR1 and CDR2 are KGHSH and LQKENI. Written as DNA, the CDR3 is TGTGCCAGCTCACCAGGAGGGGGTTGGGTTGCCGAGCAGTACTTC. It translates to CASSPGGGWVAEQYF.

The chain employs TRBV20-1 and TRBJ2-5; weak D call: TRBD1 (6 bases). Trimming stripped 2 bases from V and 2 bases from J, with 21 bases between. The CDR3 covers 17 residues. Per the germline V gene, CDR1 is DFQATT and CDR2 is SNEGSKA (reference sequence). CDR3 nucleotide sequence: TGCAGTGCTAGACTATTCCCCCAGCGACAGGTTCAAGAGACCCAGTACTTC. This encodes CSARLFPQRQVQETQYF.

This chain joins TRBV5-1 and TRBJ2-4; no clear D. CDR3 length: 14 amino acids. The germline CDR1 and CDR2 sequences are SGHRS and YFSETQ. V was trimmed by 2 bases and J by 0 bases, leaving 6 bases between them. The CDR3 DNA follows: TGCGCCAGCAGCTTTTTAGGAGCCAAAAACATTCAGTACTTC. Translating gives CASSFLGAKNIQYF.

This clonotype has only a few counts. The J gene is TRBJ2-5, the V gene TRBV25-1; 8 bases agree with TRBD1. Germline loops: CDR1 MGHDK, CDR2 SYGVNS. This CDR3 is built from 14 residues. V dropped 5 bases and J dropped 1; count of bases not matched to a gene: 3. The CDR3 DNA reads TGTGCCAGCAGTAGACAGGGGAGCCAAGAGACCCAGTACTTC. Its translation: CASSRQGSQETQYF.

The genes are TRBV4-1 and TRBJ2-1; no reliable D call. This CDR3 spans 12 amino acids. V lost 5 bases and J lost 9, with 11 bases in between. CDR1 is MGHRA, CDR2 YSYEKL, per germline. CDR3 nucleotides: TGCGCCAGCAGCTCATCCTTGACTGAGCAGTTCTTC. This codes for CASSSSLTEQFF.

The V and J genes are TRBV11-1 and TRBJ2-4; either TRBD1 or TRBD2 may supply D (5 bases each). CDR3 length: 15 amino acids. CDR1 SGHAT and CDR2 FQDESV come from the germline V gene (reference sequence). The germline V and J ends were trimmed by 5 bases and 2 bases, with 13 bases remaining between them. As DNA, the CDR3 is TGTGCCAGCAGCCGGGACCTCCGAACCAAAAACATTCAGTACTTC. As protein: CASSRDLRTKNIQYF.

There are a few counts of this clonotype. The gene calls are TRBV29-1 and TRBJ2-2, with 7 positions matching TRBD1. Trimming at V came to 7 bases and at J to 0 bases, leaving 5 bases not matched to a gene. There are 14 residues in the CDR3. The germline gives CDR1 SQVTM, CDR2 ANQGSEA. DNA for the CDR3: TGCAGCGCCTGTGGGACAGCGAACACCGGGGAGCTGTTTTTT. Encoded protein: CSACGTANTGELFF.

The chain employs TRBV2 and TRBJ2-3; 10 nucleotides match TRBD2. CDR3 size: 16 residues. Germline V lookup: CDR1 SNHLY, CDR2 FYNNEI. Trimming cost V 4 bases and J 2 bases; bases outside gene matches: 6. As DNA, the CDR3 is TGTGCCAGCAGTGGAAGCGGGAGGGACACCACAGATACGCAGTATTTT. Translated: CASSGSGRDTTDTQYF.

The chain links TRBV20-1 to TRBJ1-5, with D possibly TRBD1 on 5 matching bases. The V gene lost 0 bases and the J gene lost 6 bases, with 9 bases spanning the gap. Per the germline V gene, CDR1 is DFQATT and CDR2 is SNEGSKA (reference sequence). The CDR3 runs 13 residues. Here the CDR3 DNA reads TGCAGTGCTAGAGAGGGGGGGGGTCAGCCCCAGCATTTT. Protein sequence: CSAREGGGQPQHF.

The V call is TRBV6-2 or TRBV6-3, the J call TRBJ2-1, with D unresolved. Trimming stripped 2 bases from V and 8 bases from J, with 10 bases between. CDR1 MNHEY and CDR2 SVGEGT come from the germline V gene. CDR3 length: 13 amino acids. The CDR3 sequence: CASSYGVVYEQFF. In DNA, the CDR3 is TGTGCCAGCAGTTACGGGGTGGTGTATGAGCAGTTCTTC.

This clonotype was seen a handful of times. One end of the junction varies from germline; a read error may be responsible. The chain is built from TRBV5-6 and TRBJ2-4; unclear D gene. The CDR3 consists of 15 residues. Germline CDR1 SGHDT, CDR2 YYEEEE. DNA for the CDR3: TGTGCCAGCAGCTTCTGGGCCACTAACAAAAACGTTCAGTACTTC. As protein: CASSFWATNKNVQYF.